This note documents a single T cell receptor (beta chain) sequence. The CDR3 covers 13 residues. CDR1 is SEHNR and CDR2 is FQNEAQ in the germline V gene (reference sequence). The V end was cut by 1 base, the J end by 4 bases, with 7 bases between. Profiling relied on immunoSEQ multiplex PCR, and the TCRdb table lists in-frame clones only, not all of them. The sample contains 100,000 to 150,000 clones, 90% to 95% of which appear only once. This entry is derived from a study of T cell changes during pregnancy in multiple sclerosis. The sequence came from a female donor with multiple sclerosis, enrolled in a pregnancy study. This chain connects TRBV7-9 to TRBJ1-2; D is uncertain. Specimen: peripheral blood, collected before pregnancy. The CDR3 DNA reads as TGTGCCAGCAGCTTAGACGGAGTCTATGGCTACACCTTC. It codes for CASSLDGVYGYTF.